The 8 T cell receptor beta chains presented below share a single source sample, sequenced in a study of T cell repertoires in ileal Crohn's disease. Profiled with immunoSEQ multiplex PCR; TCRdb holds only in-frame clones, not every one. The sample holds 15,000 or so clones, approximately 80% seen once. Time point here: neoterminal ileum biopsy at postoperative endoscopy, about 6 months after surgery. The sequenced sample was ileal tissue. These receptors were collected from an adult with Crohn's disease.

With regard to this clone: The sample contains more than one DNA sequence encoding this CDR3. The V call is TRBV30, the J call TRBJ2-1; 10 bases align to TRBD1. This CDR3 is 16 amino acids long. Germline loops: CDR1 GTSNPN, CDR2 SVGIG (reference sequence). For the CDR3, the DNA is TGTGCTTCATTCCATGGGGGGACAGGGGTTTGGAATGAGCAGTTCTTC. Translated, it gives CASFHGGTGVWNEQFF.

The chain combines TRBV4-1 with TRBJ1-1; 8 positions match TRBD1. With V trimmed by 6 bases and J by 1 base, 7 bases remained unmatched. The CDR3 is made up of 15 amino acids. CDR1 and CDR2 from the germline V gene are MGHRA and YSYEKL. This chain's CDR3 is CASSHGGQGNTEAFF. The CDR3 nucleotides read TGCGCCAGCAGTCACGGTGGACAGGGGAACACTGAAGCTTTCTTT.

The V call is TRBV6-6, the J call TRBJ1-5, with a weak D call TRBD1 (5 bases). The CDR3 covers 14 residues. Deletions cut 7 bases from V and 2 bases from J, with 12 bases between. The V gene's germline CDR1 is MNHNY and CDR2 SVGAGI (reference sequence). CDR3 bases: TGTGCCAGCACAGGGCTGGGGGGCAATCAGCCCCAGCATTTT. It yields the protein CASTGLGGNQPQHF.

The chain joins TRBV10-3 to TRBJ2-7; D not resolved. In germline, CDR1 is ENHRY, CDR2 SYGVKD. V dropped 4 bases and J dropped 5 bases, with 12 bases sitting between them. The CDR3 is made up of 13 amino acids. The CDR3 sequence is CAISGNEENEQYF. The DNA of the CDR3 is TGTGCCATCAGTGGCAACGAAGAAAACGAGCAGTACTTC.

This chain's CDR3 is CASSRRVYTGELFF. CDR3 DNA: TGCGCCAGCAGCCGAAGGGTATACACCGGGGAGCTGTTTTTT. V gene TRBV4-3 combines with J gene TRBJ2-2, with unresolved D. Between the trimmed V and J ends, which lost 4 bases and 3 bases, there was a span of 9 bases. Germline CDR1 reads LGHNA; CDR2 reads YSLEER. The CDR3 loop spans 14 amino acids.

V usage is TRBV20-1 and J usage is TRBJ2-5; D is ambiguous. The length of the CDR3 is 10 residues. The V end lost 4 bases, the J end lost 5 bases, and 5 bases lay between the germline ends. The germline V gene encodes CDR1 DFQATT and CDR2 SNEGSKA (reference sequence). The CDR3 here is CSAKEETQYF. The CDR3 DNA reads as TGCAGTGCTAAGGAGGAGACCCAGTACTTC.

The V and J genes are TRBV28 and TRBJ2-3; D may be TRBD1 (6 bases). In germline, CDR1 is MDHEN, CDR2 SYDVKM. V lost 7 bases, J lost 6 bases, and 17 bases lay in between. CDR3 length equals 14 residues. CDR3 in amino acids: CASTLLGAPDTQYF. The CDR3 DNA follows: TGTGCCAGCACCCTCCTGGGGGCACCGGATACGCAGTATTTT.

This rearrangement joins TRBV29-1 to TRBJ2-7; 10 bases align to TRBD1. The CDR3 covers 13 residues. CDR1 and CDR2 from the germline V gene are SQVTM and ANQGSEA. V trimming: 6 bases; J trimming: 6 bases; junction bases outside the gene matches: 8. This CDR3 reads CSVSGTGVSEQYF. CDR3 DNA: TGCAGCGTCTCAGGGACAGGGGTCTCCGAGCAGTACTTC.